This TCR beta chain was retrieved from a study of blood T cell repertoires in COVID-19. Study at large: Material from acute and convalescent COVID-19 was sourced from the United States, Italy and Spain. PBMCs, B-cell-depleted T cells, or T cells were the source of the cDNA or gDNA that made up the material.

This CDR3 is built from 14 residues. In germline, CDR1 is SGHKS, CDR2 YYEKEE (reference sequence). Between the trimmed V and J ends, which lost 0 bases and 6 bases, there was a span of 7 bases. In its sample, this clone was seen once. In the study's own analysis: Nucleated cell number was recorded as an estimate derived from reference gene primer amplification. Generated by immunoSEQ multiplex PCR, the TCRdb table keeps only in-frame clones and is missing some. V and J calls and clone size are as listed in that table; D and trimming were resolved from the DNA. The table lists approximately 75,000 clones, over 75% of them singletons.

This rearrangement joins TRBV5-5 to TRBJ1-6; the D is unclear. This clonotype was obtained from a human donor in a cohort sampled during active COVID-19. The sequencing sample was made of peripheral blood. The CDR3 DNA reads TGTGCCAGCAGCTTGGGGGCTATTAATTCACCCCTCCACTTT. It encodes CASSLGAINSPLHF.